This T cell receptor beta chain was sequenced in a study of T cell repertoires in cytomegalovirus infection. Overall study: It was the public TCR beta signatures that indicated both CMV infection and matching HLA type. Regarding the study as a whole: HLA-C-restricted TCR beta clonotypes specific for CMV led the ex vivo response. Adding up the frequency of public TCR beta families identified people who carried CMV plus the relevant HLA.

This clonotype was found many times. Antigen unknown. TCRdb redid the calling of the reads with MiXCR, one entry per CDR3 protein. Of 60,000 to 75,000 distinct CDR3 sequences listed, 3% to 4.5% are singletons. The germline V gene has CDR1 SGHTA and CDR2 FQGNSA. Trimming took 0 bases from V and 6 from J, leaving 12 bases between them. This CDR3 has 14 amino acids. This TCR came from a human donor in good health (CMV status not recorded). Some clones in this sample may be carry-over from other donors' samples. This rearrangement joins TRBV7-2 to TRBJ2-7, with D uncertain. Input material: PBMCs. The CDR3 protein is CASSLARTPAEQYF. The CDR3 DNA sequence: TGTGCCAGCAGCTTAGCGCGGACCCCGGCCGAGCAGTACTTC.